The sequence of this T cell receptor (beta chain) was determined in a study of T cell responses to AZD1222 COVID-19 vaccine. Profiled with immunoSEQ multiplex PCR; TCRdb holds only in-frame clones, not every one. The sample holds about 100,000 clones, 90% seen once. The CDR3 is 16 residues long. Trimming took 3 bases from V and 7 from J, leaving 16 bases between them. CDR1 is SEHNR, CDR2 FQNEAQ, per germline (reference sequence). The rearrangement links TRBV7-9 to TRBJ1-6, with no clear D. The receptor's source is an adult in good health. The material sequenced was peripheral blood, taken on day 0 of AZD1222 vaccination. The chain's CDR3 is CASSFLLTAENSPLHF. DNA of the CDR3: TGTGCCAGCAGCTTCTTACTAACGGCGGAGAATTCACCCCTCCACTTT.